The rows below give T cell receptor beta chains drawn from one sample of a study of shared clonotypes between healthy human individuals. Sequencing used immunoSEQ multiplex PCR; TCRdb keeps in-frame clones, though not all of them. The repertoire holds approximately 740,000 clones, with approximately 79% as singletons. Sample: memory CD4+ T cells sorted from blood. The receptors come from a woman in her 30s in good health. Each CDR3 is given with its conserved first and last residue. The order of the fields is V gene, J gene, clone size, D gene, CDR3 DNA, CDR3 protein. A D gene is named only where the DNA matches it firmly. The listing skips clone size in some rows; elsewhere it reads once, few, many or a size class.

>TRBV11-2|TRBJ1-2|NA|NA
TGTGCCAGCAGCTTAGAAGGGGACTCCTATGGCTACACCTTC
CASSLEGDSYGYTF
>TRBV7-9|TRBJ2-7|NA|TRBD2
TGTGCCAGCAGCGAAAGACTAGCGGGCTCCACCTACGAGCAGTACTTC
CASSERLAGSTYEQYF
>TRBV7-2|TRBJ2-5|few|NA
TGTGCCAGCACCTCCTGGGAAGGCTTAGGGACCCAGTACTTC
CASTSWEGLGTQYF
>TRBV7-2|TRBJ2-2|NA|NA
TGTGCCAGCAGTATAGGCGGGGAGCTGTTTTTT
CASSIGGELFF
>TRBV5-1|TRBJ2-7|few|TRBD1
TGCGCCAGCAGCGTGGGACAGTCCCTCTACGAGCAGTACTTC
CASSVGQSLYEQYF
>TRBV2|TRBJ1-1|NA|NA
TGTGCCAGCAGTATGCAAATAAACACTGAAGCTTTCTTT
CASSMQINTEAFF
>TRBV11-3|TRBJ2-3|once|NA
TGTGCCAGCAGCTTAGGGAGCAACAGGGATACGCGGTATTTT
CASSLGSNRDTRYF
>TRBV30|TRBJ1-5|NA|NA
TGTGCCTGGGCGAGGGGGGATAATCAGCCCCAGCATTTT
CAWARGDNQPQHF
>TRBV7-2|TRBJ2-1|NA|TRBD1
TGTGCCAGCAGTTCCCCGGGACAGAGGTTTTGGGAGCAGTTCTTC
CASSSPGQRFWEQFF
>TRBV7-9|TRBJ1-5|NA|NA
TGTGCCAGCAGCTTCAGGGCGGATCAGCCCCAGCATTTT
CASSFRADQPQHF
>TRBV6-5|TRBJ1-1|NA|TRBD1
TGTGCCAGCAGTTACCCCGGACAGGGGACTGAAGCTTTCTTT
CASSYPGQGTEAFF
>TRBV7-8|TRBJ1-1|NA|TRBD1
TGTGCCAGCAGCTTGACAGGGGAAGTTCGAACTGAAGCTTTCTTT
CASSLTGEVRTEAFF
>TRBV29-1|TRBJ2-3|NA|TRBD2
TGCAGCGCCGGGCGGGAGGGCCGGAGTACGCAGTATTTT
CSAGREGRSTQYF
>TRBV19|TRBJ2-1|once|NA
TGTGCCAGTAGTAACCAAAAAAGCTCCTACAATGAGCAGTTCTTC
CASSNQKSSYNEQFF